Included here is one T cell receptor (beta chain) sequence, with context. Its antigen remains unknown. Cryopreserved PBMCs were CD4-enriched, then split into naive and memory cells. After removal of 5 bases from V and 1 base from J, the junction contained 9 bases not matched to a gene. Germline V gives CDR1 SGHTA, CDR2 FQGNSA. The CDR3 loop spans 16 amino acids. This entry belongs to a study of CD4 T cells in relation to SARS-CoV-2 and coronaviruses. Overall study results and limits: Each donor contributed either pre-pandemic or post-infection samples, not both. Monoreactive clones expanded significantly more to SARS-CoV-2 than crossreactive clones did.

Clones were read by immunoSEQ multiplex PCR, and TCRdb kept only the in-frame ones, dropping some. The sample lists tens of thousands of clones, just over 90% seen once, with 0.4% in the top ten. The chain is built from TRBV7-2 and TRBJ2-3; 7 bases map to TRBD2. The sequenced material came from naive CD4+ T cells from PBMCs. Subset here: naive CD4+ T cells isolated by negative enrichment. The TCR was taken from an adult with COVID-19. The CDR3 nucleotides are TGTGCCAGCAGCGACGAACGAGGACTAGGCACAGATACGCAGTATTTT. This codes for CASSDERGLGTDTQYF.